This TCR beta chain is drawn from a study of blood T cell repertoires in COVID-19. The overall study: Spain, Italy and the United States supplied samples that represented acute and convalescent COVID-19. In each case, the material was cDNA or gDNA derived from T cells, B-cell-depleted T cells, or PBMCs.

As handled by the study authors: It was from reference gene primer amplification that nucleated cell counts were estimated. Using immunoSEQ multiplex PCR, the repertoire was profiled, and TCRdb retains in-frame clones only, with some absent. From that table come the V and J calls and clone size; the DNA was used to work out D and trimming. The table lists fewer than 250,000 clones, 75% to 85% of them singletons. The germline CDR1 and CDR2 sequences are LGHDT and YNNKEL (reference sequence). The CDR3 is 18 amino acids. The V and J ends lost 3 bases and 0 bases, in that order; junction bases with no gene match: 7.

Material: peripheral blood. This chain links TRBV3-1 (or the pseudogene TRBV3-2) with TRBJ2-6; 8 bases line up with TRBD1. The clonotype was recovered from a woman between 65 and 79 years old with acute or convalescent COVID-19. The CDR3 region is CASSHRQGPYSGANVLTF. In DNA, the CDR3 is TGTGCCAGCAGCCACAGACAGGGGCCCTACTCTGGGGCCAACGTCCTGACTTTC.